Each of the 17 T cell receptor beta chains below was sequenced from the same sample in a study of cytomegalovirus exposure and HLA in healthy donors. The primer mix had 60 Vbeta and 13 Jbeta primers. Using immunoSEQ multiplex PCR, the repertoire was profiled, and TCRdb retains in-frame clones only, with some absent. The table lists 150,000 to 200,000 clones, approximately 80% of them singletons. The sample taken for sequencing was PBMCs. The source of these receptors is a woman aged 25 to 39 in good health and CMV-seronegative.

CDR3 region: CASSQGTTQYF. As DNA, the CDR3 is TGTGCCAGCAGCCAAGGGACTACCCAGTACTTC. The chain employs TRBV4-2 and TRBJ2-5, with TRBD2 as a possible D gene (5 bases). Trimming cost V 1 base and J 8 bases, with 5 bases left between them. The CDR3 sequence is 11 residues long. Germline CDR1 LGHNA, CDR2 YNFKEQ.

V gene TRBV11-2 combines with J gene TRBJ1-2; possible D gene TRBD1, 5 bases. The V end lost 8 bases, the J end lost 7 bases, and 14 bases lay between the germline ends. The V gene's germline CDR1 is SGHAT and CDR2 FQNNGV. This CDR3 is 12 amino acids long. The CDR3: CASSEAGTGYTF. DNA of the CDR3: TGTGCCAGCTCCGAGGCGGGGACTGGCTACACCTTC.

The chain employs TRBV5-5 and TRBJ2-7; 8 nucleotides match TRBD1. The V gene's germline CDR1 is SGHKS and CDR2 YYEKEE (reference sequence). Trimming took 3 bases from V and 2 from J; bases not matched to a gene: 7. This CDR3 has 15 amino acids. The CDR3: CASSSTGQVTYEQYF. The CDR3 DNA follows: TGTGCCAGCAGCTCGACGGGACAGGTGACCTACGAGCAGTACTTC.

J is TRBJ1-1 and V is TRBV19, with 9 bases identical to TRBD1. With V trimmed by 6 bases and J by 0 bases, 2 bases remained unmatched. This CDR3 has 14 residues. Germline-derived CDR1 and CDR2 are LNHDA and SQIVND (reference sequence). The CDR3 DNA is TGTGCCAGTAGCGGACAGGGGATGAACACTGAAGCTTTCTTT. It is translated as CASSGQGMNTEAFF.

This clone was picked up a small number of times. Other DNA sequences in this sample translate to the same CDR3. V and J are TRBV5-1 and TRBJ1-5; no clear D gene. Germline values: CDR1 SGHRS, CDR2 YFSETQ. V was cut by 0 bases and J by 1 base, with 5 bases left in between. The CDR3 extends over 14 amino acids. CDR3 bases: TGCGCCAGCAGCTTGGCGGGGAGCAATCAGCCCCAGCATTTT. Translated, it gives CASSLAGSNQPQHF.

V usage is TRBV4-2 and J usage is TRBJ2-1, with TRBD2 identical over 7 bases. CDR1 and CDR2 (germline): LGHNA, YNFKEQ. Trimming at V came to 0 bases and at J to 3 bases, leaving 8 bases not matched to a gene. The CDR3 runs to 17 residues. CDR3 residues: CASSQDEGLVVYNEQFF. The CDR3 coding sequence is TGTGCCAGCAGCCAAGATGAAGGACTAGTAGTCTACAATGAGCAGTTCTTC.

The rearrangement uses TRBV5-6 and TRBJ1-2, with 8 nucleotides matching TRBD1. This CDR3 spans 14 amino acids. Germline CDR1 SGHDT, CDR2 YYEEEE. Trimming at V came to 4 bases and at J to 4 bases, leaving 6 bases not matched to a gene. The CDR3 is CASSGGDRLYGYTF. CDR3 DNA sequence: TGTGCCAGCAGCGGCGGGGACAGGCTCTATGGCTACACCTTC.

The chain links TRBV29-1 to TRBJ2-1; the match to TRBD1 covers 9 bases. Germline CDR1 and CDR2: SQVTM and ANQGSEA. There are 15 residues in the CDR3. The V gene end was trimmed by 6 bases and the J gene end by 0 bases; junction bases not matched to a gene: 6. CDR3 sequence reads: CSVTQGAGSYNEQFF. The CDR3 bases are TGCAGCGTAACACAGGGGGCCGGCTCCTACAATGAGCAGTTCTTC.

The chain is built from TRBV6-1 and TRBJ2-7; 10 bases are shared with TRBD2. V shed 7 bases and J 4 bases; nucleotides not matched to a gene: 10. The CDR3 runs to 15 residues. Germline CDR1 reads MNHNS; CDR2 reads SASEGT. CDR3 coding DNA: TGTGCCAGCACCCGGCTAGCGGGGGTTAATTACGAGCAGTACTTC. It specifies CASTRLAGVNYEQYF.

The CDR3 region is CASSYDGRNYGYTF. As DNA, the CDR3 is TGTGCCAGCAGTTACGACGGGAGGAACTATGGCTACACCTTC. V is TRBV6-6 and J is TRBJ1-2, with no clear D. The germline CDR1 and CDR2 sequences are MNHNY and SVGAGI (reference sequence). Trimming took off 2 bases at V and 2 bases at J, with 9 bases between the two ends. This CDR3 has 14 residues.

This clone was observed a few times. The CDR3 loop reads CASSLLNTEAFF. The CDR3 coding sequence is TGTGCCAGCAGCCTATTGAACACTGAAGCTTTCTTT. J is TRBJ1-1 and V is TRBV4-2, with D unclear. CDR3 length: 12 amino acids. Germline CDR1 is LGHNA and CDR2 is YNFKEQ. V lost 4 bases and J 0 bases, leaving 3 bases between the germline ends.

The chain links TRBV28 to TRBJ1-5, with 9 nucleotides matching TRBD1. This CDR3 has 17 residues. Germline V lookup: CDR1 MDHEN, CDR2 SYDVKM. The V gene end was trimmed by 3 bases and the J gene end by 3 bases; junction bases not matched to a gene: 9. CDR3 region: CASSFAGGTGFNQPQHF. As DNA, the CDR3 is TGTGCCAGCAGTTTTGCTGGCGGGACAGGGTTCAATCAGCCCCAGCATTTT.

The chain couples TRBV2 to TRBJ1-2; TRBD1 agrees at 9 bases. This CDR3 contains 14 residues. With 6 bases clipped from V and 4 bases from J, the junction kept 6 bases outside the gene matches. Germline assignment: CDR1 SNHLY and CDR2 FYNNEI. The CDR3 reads CASRGQGTFYGYTF. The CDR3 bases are TGTGCCAGCAGAGGACAGGGGACGTTCTATGGCTACACCTTC.

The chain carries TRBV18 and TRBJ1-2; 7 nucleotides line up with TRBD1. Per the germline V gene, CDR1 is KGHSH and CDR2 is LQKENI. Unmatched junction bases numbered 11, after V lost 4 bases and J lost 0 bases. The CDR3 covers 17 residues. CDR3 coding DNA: TGTGCCAGCTCACAAGGAGGGGGCCAGGGAACTAACTATGGCTACACCTTC. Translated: CASSQGGGQGTNYGYTF.

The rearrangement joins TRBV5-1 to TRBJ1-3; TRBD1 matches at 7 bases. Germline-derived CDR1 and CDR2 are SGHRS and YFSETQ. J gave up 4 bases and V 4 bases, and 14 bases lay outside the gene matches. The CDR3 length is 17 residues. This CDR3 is CASSTEYRGSRGNTIYF. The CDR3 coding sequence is TGCGCCAGCAGCACGGAATACAGGGGTTCGCGCGGAAACACCATATATTTT.

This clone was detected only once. Here the CDR3 reads CASSERGVGRPNEKLFF. CDR3 nucleotide sequence: TGTGCCAGCAGTGAGCGGGGTGTCGGACGGCCTAATGAAAAACTGTTTTTT. The chain is built from TRBV2 and TRBJ1-4; D call uncertain. Per the germline V gene, CDR1 is SNHLY and CDR2 is FYNNEI. The CDR3 is 17 residues long. V was pared by 3 bases and J by 3 bases, with 17 bases between.

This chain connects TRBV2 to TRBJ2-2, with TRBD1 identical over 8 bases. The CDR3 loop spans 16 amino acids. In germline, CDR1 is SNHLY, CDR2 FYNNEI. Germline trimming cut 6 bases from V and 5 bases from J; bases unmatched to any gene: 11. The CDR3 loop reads CASRSAGGSGTGELFF. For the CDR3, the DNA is TGTGCCAGCAGATCTGCAGGGGGCTCGGGGACCGGGGAGCTGTTTTTT.